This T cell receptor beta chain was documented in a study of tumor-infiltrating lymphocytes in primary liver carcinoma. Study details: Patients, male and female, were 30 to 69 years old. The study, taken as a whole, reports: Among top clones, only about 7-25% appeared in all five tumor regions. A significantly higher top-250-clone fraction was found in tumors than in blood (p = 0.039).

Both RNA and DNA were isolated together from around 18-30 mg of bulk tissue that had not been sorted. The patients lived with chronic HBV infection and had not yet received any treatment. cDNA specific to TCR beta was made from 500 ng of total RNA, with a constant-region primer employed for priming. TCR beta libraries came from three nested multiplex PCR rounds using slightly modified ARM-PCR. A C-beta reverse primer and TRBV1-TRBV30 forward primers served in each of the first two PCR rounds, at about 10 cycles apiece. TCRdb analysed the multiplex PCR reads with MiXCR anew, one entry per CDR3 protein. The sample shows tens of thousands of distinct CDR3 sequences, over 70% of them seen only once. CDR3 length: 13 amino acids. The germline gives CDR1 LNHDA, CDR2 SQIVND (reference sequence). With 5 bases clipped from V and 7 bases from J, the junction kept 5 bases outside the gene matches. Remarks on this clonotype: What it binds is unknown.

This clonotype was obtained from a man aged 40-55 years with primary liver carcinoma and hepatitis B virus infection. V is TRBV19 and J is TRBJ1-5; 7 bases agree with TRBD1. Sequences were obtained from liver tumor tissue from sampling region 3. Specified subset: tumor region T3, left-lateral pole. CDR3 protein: CASSSQGDQPQHF. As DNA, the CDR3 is TGTGCCAGTAGTTCCCAGGGGGACCAGCCCCAGCATTTT.